Below are 14 T cell receptor beta chains sequenced from a single sample in a study of tumor-infiltrating lymphocytes in primary liver carcinoma. Unsorted whole blood served as the source of blood RNA, and germline DNA was extracted as well. Reverse transcription of approximately 520 ng total RNA with a constant-region primer produced TCR beta cDNA. Three nested multiplex PCR rounds, a slightly modified ARM-PCR, produced the libraries for TCR beta. TRBV1-TRBV30 forward primers paired with a C-beta reverse primer were used in the first two PCR rounds, which ran roughly 9 cycles each. One entry per CDR3 protein results from TCRdb running MiXCR on the multiplex PCR reads. The sample contains fewer than 350,000 distinct CDR3 sequences, about two thirds of which appear only once. The sample was peripheral blood. The receptors originated from a middle-aged man with primary liver carcinoma and hepatitis B virus infection.

In regard to this clonotype: The germline gene is not matched at one end of the junction; a read error may be the cause. The chain is built from TRBV5-5 and TRBJ1-3, with D uncertain. Germline V gene data show CDR1 as SGHKS and CDR2 as YYEKEE (reference sequence). This CDR3 is built from 14 residues. The CDR3 loop is CASSQWGTRNAIYF. CDR3 bases: TGTGCCAGCAGCCAGTGGGGAACTAGAAACGCCATATATTTT.

This clonotype is a singleton in its sample. A read error may account for a junction end that differs from germline. This rearrangement joins TRBV12-3 or TRBV12-4 to TRBJ2-5, with D perhaps TRBD2 (5 bases). This CDR3 spans 17 amino acids. CDR3 nucleotides: TGTGCTAGTGGTTATACAGTGGGAGCCCCCGACCTGGAGACCCAGTATTTC. This codes for CASGYTVGAPDLETQYF.

In the case of this clonotype: A much larger clone sits a single nucleotide away, making a read error possible. The chain combines TRBV6-5 with TRBJ1-2; D is unresolved. The CDR3 is 16 amino acids. Trimming removed 5 bases from V and 8 bases from J, with 24 bases in between. Germline assignment: CDR1 MNHEY and CDR2 SVGAGI. The CDR3 sequence is CASSENPTGGLGGYTF. CDR3 in DNA: TGTGCCAGCAGTGAGAACCCGACTGGCGGTCTGGGGGGCTACACCTTC.

V gene TRBV7-9 combines with J gene TRBJ2-7; 7 nucleotides align to TRBD2. J lost 2 bases, V lost 3 bases, and 4 bases had no gene match. CDR1 is SEHNR, CDR2 FQNEAQ, per germline (reference sequence). The CDR3 runs to 14 residues. As DNA, the CDR3 is TGTGCCAGCAGCTTTGGGGGAGGGCCCTACGAGCAGTACTTC. It encodes CASSFGGGPYEQYF.

Concerning this clonotype: A much bigger clone sits one base away, suggesting this may be a read error. The chain recombines TRBV6-5 with TRBJ1-2; D is unclear. CDR1 MNHEY and CDR2 SVGAGI come from the germline V gene. This CDR3 has 13 residues. CDR3 residues: CASSQMGNYDYTF. The CDR3 nucleotides are TGTGCCAGCAGTCAAATGGGGAACTATGACTACACCTTC.

Turning to this clonotype: This may come from a read error, since a much larger clone is one base off. The chain joins TRBV10-2 to TRBJ2-2, with D perhaps TRBD2 (6 bases). The CDR3 is made up of 11 amino acids. Germline CDR1 and CDR2: WSHSY and SAAADI. The CDR3 here is CASAGGGEQFF. The DNA of the CDR3 is TGCGCCAGCGCTGGTGGCGGGGAGCAGTTTTTT.

As for this clonotype: This may be a read error: a much more frequent sequence differs by one nucleotide. The J gene is TRBJ2-6, the V gene TRBV5-1; D may be TRBD1 (5 bases). The CDR3 is made up of 16 amino acids. Germline assignment: CDR1 SGHRS and CDR2 YFSETQ. Written as DNA, the CDR3 is TGCGCCAGCAGCTTGATAGAGGTTACTGGGGCCAACGTCCTGGCTTTC. Its translation: CASSLIEVTGANVLAF.

Only one count was recorded for this clonotype. A single base separates this from a much larger clone, so it may be a read error. J is TRBJ2-1 and V is TRBV12-3 or TRBV12-4, with TRBD2 matching 7 bases. The CDR3 has 17 amino acids. J lost 9 bases, V lost 3 bases, and 17 bases had no gene match. CDR3 DNA: TGTGCCAGCAGTTTTTCGTGGCGGGAGTCAAGAAGGAGTGAGCAGTTCTTC. It translates to CASSFSWRESRRSEQFF.

The rearrangement joins TRBV11-2 to TRBJ1-1; D remains ambiguous. V lost 2 bases and J lost 1, with 14 bases in between. This CDR3 spans 16 amino acids. Germline V gives CDR1 SGHAT, CDR2 FQNNGV. This CDR3 reads CASSLTLYSANTEAFF. CDR3 bases: TGTGCCAGCAGCTTAACATTATATTCAGCGAACACTGAAGCTTTCTTT.

This clonotype appeared a single time. The V call is TRBV29-1, the J call TRBJ1-1, with TRBD1 identical over 7 bases. Germline assignment: CDR1 SQVTM and CDR2 ANQGSEA. The CDR3 extends over 13 amino acids. J gave up 6 bases and V 8 bases, and 12 bases lay outside the gene matches. The CDR3 region is CSTKGEGASEAFF. The CDR3 DNA follows: TGCAGCACTAAGGGAGAGGGGGCCTCTGAAGCTTTCTTT.

Many counts were recorded for this clonotype. The chain couples TRBV29-1 to TRBJ1-3; TRBD1 matches 8 bases. This CDR3 region has 16 residues. V was clipped by 1 base and J by 2 bases; unmatched bases: 7. Germline CDR1 SQVTM, CDR2 ANQGSEA. The CDR3 is CSVEAWTGSPGNTIYF. The CDR3 DNA sequence: TGCAGCGTTGAAGCGTGGACAGGGAGTCCTGGAAACACCATATATTTT.

This chain uses TRBV30 with TRBJ1-1; 9 bases match TRBD1. The trim removed 3 bases at V and 7 bases at J, leaving 15 bases unmatched. Germline CDR1 is GTSNPN and CDR2 is SVGIG (reference sequence). This CDR3 is 16 amino acids long. CDR3 residues: CAWRGGFFVTGGEAFF. In DNA form, the CDR3 reads TGTGCCTGGAGGGGGGGGTTTTTCGTGACAGGGGGTGAAGCTTTCTTT.

A word on this clonotype: The junction differs from germline at one of its ends, possibly a read error. The gene calls are TRBV11-2 and TRBJ2-1; D may be TRBD2 (5 bases). The CDR3 length is 19 residues. CDR1 and CDR2 (germline): SGHAT, FQNNGV. The CDR3 nucleotides are TGTGCCAGCATCTTAGCCCCCAGCGGCCTTGGAGGTTCATACAATGAGCAGTTCTTC. Its protein product is CASILAPSGLGGSYNEQFF.

The V call is TRBV4-1, the J call TRBJ1-1, with 7 bases lining up with TRBD1. This CDR3 region has 20 residues. In germline, CDR1 is MGHRA, CDR2 YSYEKL. The junction had 27 bases not matched to a gene; V was cut back by 6 bases and J by 5 bases. This chain's CDR3 is CASSQIPGLVTIRGHTEAFF. The CDR3 nucleotides read TGCGCCAGCAGTCAAATTCCGGGCCTGGTCACTATAAGGGGGCATACTGAAGCTTTCTTT.